This T cell receptor beta chain is from a study of OX40 agonist ivuxolimab in advanced cancers. The J segment lost 5 bases and the V segment lost 9 bases, leaving 6 bases of the junction unmatched. CDR3 length: 14 residues. Looked up from germline, CDR1 is MNHEY and CDR2 is SMNVEV (reference sequence). Profiling relied on immunoSEQ multiplex PCR, and the TCRdb table lists in-frame clones only, not all of them. The sample contains about 55,000 clones, around nine tenths of which appear only once. Drawing of blood for sampling happened at baseline, at cycle 4 day 1, and at cycle 7 day 1. The sequences come from CD4+ or CD8+ T cells sorted from blood, collected in a trial of the OX40 agonist ivuxolimab. This chain joins TRBV27 and TRBJ1-4, with 10 nucleotides matching TRBD1. The sequence derives from an adult with an advanced solid tumor such as melanoma, head and neck, liver or kidney cancer. The CDR3 nucleotides are TGTGCCAGACCCCCGGGACAGGGGAATGAAAAACTGTTTTTT. Amino acids: CARPPGQGNEKLFF.